The TCR beta chain described here comes from a study of beta chain features in type 1 diabetes. Whole-study findings and limits: Lower insertion and higher deletion counts appeared at VDJ junctions in type 1 diabetes patients. Shorter TCRB CDR3s, moderately but significantly so, were found in Type 1 diabetes patients in all four CD4+ subsets.

The whole isolated RNA underwent reverse transcription, so sequencing captured expressed TCRB transcripts. Sequenced by immunoSEQ multiplex PCR; TCRdb stores in-frame clones only, minus some. The sample lists around 100,000 clones; 25% to 35% were seen once. Concerning this clone: Its antigen remains unknown.

The clonotype originates from a woman aged 18-29 years with type 1 diabetes. The material sequenced was central memory CD4+ T cells from blood.

The CDR3 loop reads CSVDRGAEAFF. CDR3 coding DNA: TGCAGCGTGGACAGGGGAGCTGAAGCTTTCTTT. The rearrangement links TRBV29-1 to TRBJ1-1, with TRBD1 matching 9 bases. V trimming: 6 bases; J trimming: 6 bases; junction bases outside the gene matches: 2. Germline V CDR1 and CDR2: SQVTM, ANQGSEA. CDR3 size: 11 residues. Complete variable domain (other parts from reference TRBV29-1 and TRBJ1-1): SAVISQKPSRDICQRGTSLTIQCQVDSQVTMMFWYRQQPGQSLTLIATANQGSEATYESGFVIDKFPISRPNLTFSTLTVSNMSPEDSSIYLCSVDRGAEAFFGQGTRLTVV.